What follows describes a single T cell receptor (beta chain). The data originate from a study of blood T cell repertoires in COVID-19. Study in general: Material from acute and convalescent COVID-19 was sourced from the United States, Italy and Spain. T cells, B-cell-depleted T cells, or PBMCs supplied cDNA or gDNA.

In the source study's methods: Scientists estimated how many nucleated cells there were by amplifying reference gene primers. Sequencing was performed with immunoSEQ multiplex PCR; in TCRdb, only in-frame clones are kept and a portion is missing. V, J and clone size were drawn from that table, and D and trimming were deduced from the DNA. This table holds about 69,000 clones, approximately 79% found once. Germline CDR1 reads SGHRS; CDR2 reads YFSETQ. The CDR3 extends over 14 amino acids. Trimming pared 2 bases from V and 2 bases from J, leaving 10 bases between. The gene calls are TRBV5-1 and TRBJ2-5; tentatively, D is TRBD1 (6 bases). This TCR was recovered from a human donor in a cohort sampled during active COVID-19. Input material: peripheral blood. The CDR3 nucleotides read TGCGCCAGCAGCTTCACGACAGGTCAAGAGACCCAGTACTTC. Translation: CASSFTTGQETQYF.